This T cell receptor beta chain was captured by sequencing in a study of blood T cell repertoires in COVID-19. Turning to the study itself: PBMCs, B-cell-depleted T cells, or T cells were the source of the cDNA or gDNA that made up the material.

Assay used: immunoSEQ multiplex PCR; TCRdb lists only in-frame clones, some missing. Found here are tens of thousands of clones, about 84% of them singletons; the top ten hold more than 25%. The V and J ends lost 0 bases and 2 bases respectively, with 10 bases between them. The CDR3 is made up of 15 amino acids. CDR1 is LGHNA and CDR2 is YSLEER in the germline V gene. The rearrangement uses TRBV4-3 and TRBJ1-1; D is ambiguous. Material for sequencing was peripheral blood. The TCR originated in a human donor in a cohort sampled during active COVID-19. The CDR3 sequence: CASSQDYNSNTEAFF. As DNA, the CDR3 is TGCGCCAGCAGCCAAGATTATAACAGTAACACTGAAGCTTTCTTT.